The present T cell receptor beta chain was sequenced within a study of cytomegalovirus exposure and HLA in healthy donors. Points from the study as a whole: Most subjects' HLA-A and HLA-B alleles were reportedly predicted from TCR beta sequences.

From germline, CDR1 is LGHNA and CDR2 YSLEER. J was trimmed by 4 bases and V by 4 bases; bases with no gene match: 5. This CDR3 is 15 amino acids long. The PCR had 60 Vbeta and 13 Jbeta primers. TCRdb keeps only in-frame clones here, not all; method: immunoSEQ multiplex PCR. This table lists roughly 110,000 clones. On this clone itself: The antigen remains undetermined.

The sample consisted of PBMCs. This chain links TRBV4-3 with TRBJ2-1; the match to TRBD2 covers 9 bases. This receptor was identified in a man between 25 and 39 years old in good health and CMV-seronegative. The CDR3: CASSRGGGEYNEQFF. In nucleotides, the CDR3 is TGCGCCAGCAGCCGCGGCGGGGGGGAGTACAATGAGCAGTTCTTC.